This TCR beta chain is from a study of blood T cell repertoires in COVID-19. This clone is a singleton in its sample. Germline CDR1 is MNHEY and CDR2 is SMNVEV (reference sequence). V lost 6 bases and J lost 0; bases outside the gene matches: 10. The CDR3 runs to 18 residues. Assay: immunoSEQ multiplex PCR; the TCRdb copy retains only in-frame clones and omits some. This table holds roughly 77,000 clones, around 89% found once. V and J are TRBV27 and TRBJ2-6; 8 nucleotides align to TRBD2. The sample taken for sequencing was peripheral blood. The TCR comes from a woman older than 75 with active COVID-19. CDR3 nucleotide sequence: TGTGCCAGCAGCAGCCGGTCTAGCGGGCTCTCTGGGGCCAACGTCCTGACTTTC. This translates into CASSSRSSGLSGANVLTF.